This entry describes one TCR beta chain. This sample also contains other DNA sequences that code for the same CDR3. The data belong to a study of control samples from healthy donors and cancer patients. Produced via immunoSEQ multiplex PCR; TCRdb's table is partial and in-frame only. The sample includes roughly 70,000 clones, over 70% of them seen just once. Sequences were obtained from blood. This clonotype was obtained from a man in his forties or fifties in good health.

In DNA, the CDR3 is TGCGCCAGCAGCTTAGGGGGAGATACGCAGTATTTT. This sequence encodes CASSLGGDTQYF. The chain combines TRBV5-1 with TRBJ2-3; weak D call: TRBD1 (6 bases). The CDR3 has 12 amino acids. The ends were cut back, 2 bases at V and 5 bases at J, with 6 bases in the middle. CDR1 and CDR2 from the germline V gene are SGHRS and YFSETQ.